The 6 T cell receptor beta chains below were found in one sample sequenced in a study of T cells after yellow fever vaccination (dated by TCRdb to between 2018 and 2020). Library preparation used 5' RACE. The instrument was an Illumina NovaSeq 6000. In TCRdb, the public reads were trimmed at Q25 with fastp and aligned with MiXCR, with productive beta chains retained. Each CDR3 protein appears once, grouped with its most common genes and DNA. The table for this sample lists hundreds of thousands of distinct CDR3 sequences; around 13% of them were counted only once. The ten most abundant clones make up around 3% of the sample. In the paper's terms, the treatment or condition label means: live attenuated yellow fever vaccine strain. Specimen: CD4+ T cells sorted from PBMCs, collected 15 days after the yellow fever booster vaccination. The receptors shown here come from a young man who received the YFV17D yellow fever vaccine.

This clonotype was picked up a small number of times. This chain joins TRBV5-1 and TRBJ1-2; D remains unclear. V gave up 4 bases and J gave up 2 bases, with 9 bases separating them. CDR1 SGHRS and CDR2 YFSETQ come from the germline V gene. This CDR3 contains 13 residues. The CDR3, as DNA: TGCGCCAGCAGCAGGGCCGGGAACTATGGCTACACCTTC. It codes for CASSRAGNYGYTF.

The chain recombines TRBV7-3 with TRBJ1-1, with a tentative D call TRBD1 (5 bases). Trimming shortened V by 2 bases and J by 4 bases, and 17 bases separated the two germline ends. This CDR3 has 16 residues. CDR1 is SGHTA, CDR2 FQGTGA, per germline. CDR3 loop: CASSLGGDLYGTEAFF. As DNA, the CDR3 is TGTGCCAGCAGCTTAGGTGGGGACTTATACGGCACTGAAGCTTTCTTT.

This clonotype was seen only a few times. This chain uses TRBV7-8 with TRBJ1-1; maybe TRBD1 (5 bases). Germline loops: CDR1 SGHVS, CDR2 FQNEAQ. V lost 2 bases and J lost 7, with 20 bases in between. The CDR3 is made up of 16 amino acids. The CDR3 region has the DNA TGTGCCAGCAGCTTAAGGGACCATCGGGGAGGAAGTGAAGCTTTCTTT. It specifies CASSLRDHRGGSEAFF.

A word on this clonotype: One junction end does not reproduce the germline sequence, and a read error may be involved. The V gene is TRBV7-9, the J gene TRBJ2-3; 9 nucleotides line up with TRBD1. The CDR3 has 13 residues. Germline V gene sequence: CDR1 SEHNR, CDR2 FQNEAQ (reference sequence). CDR3 coding DNA: TGTGCCAGCAGCTTAGGGCCGGGACAGGGACCACGTTTT. The encoded protein is CASSLGPGQGPRF.

The sample holds a few counts of this clonotype. This chain uses TRBV2 with TRBJ2-7; TRBD1 is a possible D gene (6 bases). Trimming cost V 5 bases and J 0 bases, with 11 bases left between them. CDR1 and CDR2 (germline): SNHLY, FYNNEI. The CDR3 is 14 amino acids. CDR3 bases: TGTGCCAGCAGTCGGGACACTATCTCCTACGAGCAGTACTTC. Its protein is CASSRDTISYEQYF.

The chain uses TRBV20-1 and TRBJ2-7; 8 nucleotides match TRBD1. Germline CDR1 is DFQATT and CDR2 is SNEGSKA (reference sequence). The CDR3 is 14 amino acids. J was trimmed by 3 bases and V by 7 bases; bases with no gene match: 11. The CDR3 DNA follows: TGCAGTGGCCAGACAGGGGCGCACGGCTACGAGCAGTACTTC. Amino acid sequence: CSGQTGAHGYEQYF.